Included here is one T cell receptor (beta chain) sequence, with context. Antigen: not known. Germline values: CDR1 WSHSY, CDR2 SAAADI. The CDR3 is 12 amino acids. The V end was cut by 7 bases, the J end by 5 bases, with 9 bases between. This sample was included in a study of T cell repertoires and Cas9 in healthy adults. Broader study findings: Reportedly, SpCas9-reactive effector T cell proliferation and function were mitigated by SpCas9-reactive Tregs in vitro.

The method was immunoSEQ multiplex PCR; TCRdb's version includes in-frame clones alone and lacks a portion of them. The sample includes some 21,000 clones, roughly nine tenths of them seen just once. The receptor's source is a human donor in good health. Source material: CD4+ effector T cells (CD127+, CD25-, CD137-, CD154-) from PBMCs; culture status not recorded. The gene calls are TRBV10-2 and TRBJ2-1; a possible D gene is TRBD1 (5 bases). CDR3 nucleotides: TGCGCCAGCACCAGGGCTAACAATGAGCAGTTCTTC. Its translation is CASTRANNEQFF.